Shown below are 27 T cell receptor beta chains from a single sample sequenced in a study of OX40 agonist ivuxolimab in advanced cancers. Only in-frame clones appear in the TCRdb table, and some are missing; sequencing was by immunoSEQ multiplex PCR. The sample yields fewer than 100,000 clones, around nine tenths seen once. The starting material was CD4+ or CD8+ T cells sorted from blood, obtained in a trial of the OX40 agonist ivuxolimab. Receptor source: an adult with an advanced solid tumor such as melanoma, head and neck, liver or kidney cancer.

CDR3 nucleotides: TGTGCCAGCAGCTTAGCGAGTAACTCCTACGAGCAGTACTTC. It encodes CASSLASNSYEQYF. The J gene is TRBJ2-7, the V gene TRBV7-9, with D unclear. Trimming took off 0 bases at V and 0 bases at J, with 6 bases between the two ends. Germline V gives CDR1 SEHNR, CDR2 FQNEAQ (reference sequence). The CDR3 has 14 residues.

The chain couples TRBV2 to TRBJ2-7, with a weak D call TRBD1 (5 bases). The V gene lost 2 bases and the J gene lost 2 bases, with 10 bases spanning the gap. This CDR3 contains 14 residues. Germline loops: CDR1 SNHLY, CDR2 FYNNEI. The CDR3 DNA sequence: TGTGCCAGCAGTGAACCGGACATTACCTACGAGCAGTACTTC. This gives the protein CASSEPDITYEQYF.

V and J are TRBV7-9 and TRBJ1-2; D perhaps matches TRBD1 (5 bases). The ends were cut back, 1 base at V and 3 bases at J, with 9 bases in the middle. Germline V gene data show CDR1 as SEHNR and CDR2 as FQNEAQ (reference sequence). The CDR3 is 14 residues long. CDR3: CASSLDRKHYGYTF. In nucleotides, the CDR3 is TGTGCCAGCAGCTTAGACAGGAAGCACTATGGCTACACCTTC.

The chain couples TRBV27 to TRBJ2-6; 11 bases map to TRBD1. The CDR3 covers 17 residues. The V and J ends lost 8 bases and 0 bases, in that order; junction bases with no gene match: 6. Germline CDR1 and CDR2: MNHEY and SMNVEV (reference sequence). The CDR3 loop is CASGVGTGGSGANVLTF. As DNA, the CDR3 is TGTGCCAGCGGTGTCGGGACAGGGGGCTCTGGGGCCAACGTCCTGACTTTC. The full variable domain, in which reference TRBV27 and TRBJ2-6 provide the parts outside the CDR3, is EAQVTQNPRYLITVTGKKLTVTCSQNMNHEYMSWYRQDPGLGLRQIYYSMNVEVTDKGDVPEGYKVSRKEKRNFPLILESPSPNQTSLYFCASGVGTGGSGANVLTFGAGSRLTVL.

The rearrangement joins TRBV21-1 to TRBJ1-2; the table gives TRBD1 as D, unverified against the DNA. TRBV21-1 is tagged as a pseudogene. The CDR3 is 16 amino acids. CDR3 region: CASSNEGGQGVWGYTF. CDR3 in DNA: TGTGCCAGCAGCAATGAGGGGGGACAGGGAGTTTGGGGCTACACCTTC.

The V gene is TRBV5-1, the J gene TRBJ2-1; 10 bases line up with TRBD2. There are 17 residues in the CDR3. The junction had 12 bases not matched to a gene; V was cut back by 0 bases and J by 9 bases. Germline V lookup: CDR1 SGHRS, CDR2 YFSETQ. The CDR3 DNA is TGCGCCAGCAGCTTGGCAGGGGCGGCTAGCGGGAGTAGTGAGCAGTTCTTC. This gives the protein CASSLAGAASGSSEQFF.

V is TRBV11-2 and J is TRBJ2-2; 10 bases map to TRBD2. V gave up 3 bases and J gave up 10 bases; unmatched junction bases: 11. The length of the CDR3 is 16 residues. Germline V lookup: CDR1 SGHAT, CDR2 FQNNGV. The CDR3: CASSFKPAGGASELFF. CDR3 DNA sequence: TGTGCCAGCAGCTTCAAACCAGCGGGAGGGGCTTCGGAGCTGTTTTTT.

V and J are TRBV5-5 and TRBJ1-1; no clear D gene. The V end was cut by 4 bases, the J end by 1 base, with 14 bases between. Germline V gives CDR1 SGHKS, CDR2 YYEKEE (reference sequence). This CDR3 region has 15 residues. CDR3 amino acids: CASSTSPQPNTEAFF. CDR3 nucleotide sequence: TGTGCCAGCAGCACGTCACCACAGCCGAACACTGAAGCTTTCTTT.

In its sample, this clone was seen a few times. This rearrangement joins TRBV7-9 to TRBJ2-7; D not certain. CDR3 length equals 12 residues. With 4 bases removed from V and 2 bases from J, the gap between germline ends came to 6 bases. Germline-derived CDR1 and CDR2 are SEHNR and FQNEAQ (reference sequence). The CDR3 region has the DNA TGTGCCAGCAGCTCGACCGCCTACGAGCAGTACTTC. Protein sequence: CASSSTAYEQYF. Full variable domain (outside the CDR3, taken from reference TRBV7-9 and TRBJ2-7): DTGVSQNPRHKITKRGQNVTFRCDPISEHNRLYWYRQTLGQGPEFLTYFQNEAQLEKSRLLSDRFSAERPKGSFSTLEIQRTEQGDSAMYLCASSSTAYEQYFGPGTRLTVT.

This chain joins TRBV13 and TRBJ2-7; a weak D match, TRBD1 (6 bases). The CDR3 has 12 residues. The germline V gene has CDR1 PRHDT and CDR2 FYEKMQ (reference sequence). Trimming removed 7 bases at V and 6 bases at J, with 13 bases between. The chain's CDR3 is CASTKQGSEQYF. CDR3 sequence (DNA): TGTGCCAGCACCAAACAGGGCTCCGAGCAGTACTTC.

V gene TRBV29-1 combines with J gene TRBJ1-2; 11 positions agree with TRBD1. Trimming cost V 6 bases and J 5 bases; bases outside gene matches: 8. CDR1 and CDR2 from the germline V gene are SQVTM and ANQGSEA. The CDR3 is 14 residues long. The CDR3 coding sequence is TGCAGCGTCCCGGGGACAGGGGGAGAGTATGGCTACACCTTC. Residues: CSVPGTGGEYGYTF.

The CDR3 DNA sequence: TGTGCCAGCAGCTTGAGGGACGGTGAAGCTTTCTTT. This gives the protein CASSLRDGEAFF. The V gene is TRBV5-5, the J gene TRBJ1-1; possible D gene TRBD1, 5 bases. The CDR3 spans 12 residues. Germline-derived CDR1 and CDR2 are SGHKS and YYEKEE (reference sequence). Trimming took off 1 base at V and 7 bases at J, with 8 bases between the two ends.

The chain links TRBV19 to TRBJ2-7; D may be TRBD1 or TRBD2 (5 bases each). Germline values: CDR1 LNHDA, CDR2 SQIVND (reference sequence). The CDR3 contains 14 residues. V was pared by 8 bases and J by 4 bases, with 18 bases between. In nucleotides, the CDR3 is TGTGCCAGTTCTCTGGGGCAGGGACGGTACGAGCAGTACTTC. Amino acid sequence: CASSLGQGRYEQYF.

The genes are TRBV5-6 and TRBJ2-1, with D perhaps assigned TRBD1 or TRBD2 (5 bases each). Germline V gene data show CDR1 as SGHDT and CDR2 as YYEEEE. V was trimmed by 3 bases and J by 0 bases, leaving 16 bases between them. The CDR3 totals 17 residues. CDR3 nucleotides: TGTGCCAGCAGCTCTTTGGGGGAGTCAAGCTCCTACAATGAGCAGTTCTTC. Its translation: CASSSLGESSSYNEQFF.

The chain recombines TRBV6-5 with TRBJ2-5, with 9 positions matching TRBD1. The CDR3 has 15 amino acids. J was trimmed by 5 bases and V by 1 base; bases with no gene match: 5. The germline V gene encodes CDR1 MNHEY and CDR2 SVGAGI. In DNA form, the CDR3 reads TGTGCCAGCAGTTACTTACAGGGGGCTTTGGAGACCCAGTACTTC. Its protein product is CASSYLQGALETQYF.

This clone has just one count. V gene TRBV19 combines with J gene TRBJ2-1; TRBD2 agrees at 11 bases. Trimming took 3 bases from V and 11 from J; bases not matched to a gene: 9. This CDR3 has 15 amino acids. Germline CDR1 reads LNHDA; CDR2 reads SQIVND (reference sequence). CDR3 DNA: TGTGCCAGTAGTATGGGCGCTAGCGGGGGGTATAAGCAGTTCTTC. Translation: CASSMGASGGYKQFF.

The rearrangement uses TRBV6-5 and TRBJ2-7; D remains unclear. Trimming stripped 3 bases from V and 0 bases from J, with 9 bases between. This CDR3 contains 14 residues. CDR1 and CDR2 (germline): MNHEY, SVGAGI. CDR3 DNA sequence: TGTGCCAGCAGTTATGGGTCGGTCTCCTACGAGCAGTACTTC. It encodes CASSYGSVSYEQYF.

The chain links TRBV2 to TRBJ2-7, with 8 nucleotides matching TRBD2. With V trimmed by 7 bases and J by 5 bases, 13 bases remained unmatched. The CDR3 is 15 residues long. Germline CDR1 and CDR2: SNHLY and FYNNEI. CDR3 DNA sequence: TGTGCCAGCACCGAACCGGGACTAGGGTCTGACGAGCAGTACTTC. It codes for CASTEPGLGSDEQYF.

This rearrangement joins TRBV9 to TRBJ1-2; TRBD1 matches 8 bases. V was pared by 3 bases and J by 2 bases, with 6 bases of the junction left unmatched. Germline CDR1 and CDR2: SGDLS and YYNGEE. The CDR3 is made up of 15 amino acids. The CDR3 nucleotides read TGTGCCAGCAGCGAGGAGACAGGGGCGAACTATGGCTACACCTTC. Protein: CASSEETGANYGYTF.

The J gene is TRBJ1-2, the V gene TRBV6-5, with 7 bases lining up with TRBD1. Trimming at V came to 6 bases and at J to 4 bases, leaving 8 bases not matched to a gene. CDR3 length equals 14 residues. Germline values: CDR1 MNHEY, CDR2 SVGAGI. For the CDR3, the DNA is TGTGCCAGCAGCCCCCGACAGGGTACCTATGGCTACACCTTC. Translation gives CASSPRQGTYGYTF.

J is TRBJ2-2 and V is TRBV2; tentative D call: TRBD2 (6 bases). Germline values: CDR1 SNHLY, CDR2 FYNNEI. Trimming left V 7 bases short and J 2 bases short, with 35 bases between. The CDR3 runs 22 residues. The CDR3, as DNA: TGTGCCAGCATCGAACGGCCCAGTATTCTGTCTGGTGGCGGGACTAACACCGGGGAGCTGTTTTTT. This gives the protein CASIERPSILSGGGTNTGELFF.

This clone has just a few counts. The J gene is TRBJ2-2, the V gene TRBV30; no reliable D call. The CDR3 runs to 14 residues. With 2 bases removed from V and 3 bases from J, the gap between germline ends came to 10 bases. Germline V CDR1 and CDR2: GTSNPN, SVGIG (reference sequence). The CDR3 reads CAWSPPADTGELFF. As DNA, the CDR3 is TGTGCCTGGAGTCCCCCCGCGGACACCGGGGAGCTGTTTTTT.

The chain uses TRBV6-1 and TRBJ1-5; D may be TRBD1 (5 bases). The ends were cut back, 3 bases at V and 3 bases at J, with 12 bases in the middle. Germline-derived CDR1 and CDR2 are MNHNS and SASEGT. The CDR3 spans 15 residues. The CDR3 sequence is CASSDRGGLNQPQHF. CDR3 in DNA: TGTGCCAGCAGTGACCGGGGCGGACTCAATCAGCCCCAGCATTTT.

CDR3 nucleotides: TGTGCCAGCAGTATTGGACTTAGCTCCTACAATGAGCAGTTCTTC. Translating gives CASSIGLSSYNEQFF. The rearrangement joins TRBV2 to TRBJ2-1, with D possibly TRBD2 on 5 matching bases. The CDR3 contains 15 residues. Germline V gives CDR1 SNHLY, CDR2 FYNNEI. V was shortened by 5 bases and J by 0 bases, with 11 bases between the two germline ends. Full variable domain (missing parts from reference TRBV2 and TRBJ2-1): EPEVTQTPSHQVTQMGQEVILRCVPISNHLYFYWYRQILGQKVEFLVSFYNNEISEKSEIFDDQFSVERPDGSNFTLKIRSTKLEDSAMYFCASSIGLSSYNEQFFGPGTRLTVL.

The chain links TRBV7-9 to TRBJ2-5, with D tentatively TRBD2 (5 bases). The V gene's germline CDR1 is SEHNR and CDR2 FQNEAQ (reference sequence). The CDR3 length is 14 residues. Trimming left V 1 base short and J 3 bases short, with 9 bases between. CDR3 residues: CASSLVPGKETQYF. The CDR3 coding sequence is TGTGCCAGCAGCTTAGTCCCGGGAAAAGAGACCCAGTACTTC.

The chain recombines TRBV30 with TRBJ1-4, with D perhaps matching TRBD1 (6 bases). V lost 5 bases to trimming and J lost 7 bases, with 20 bases between them. From germline, CDR1 is GTSNPN and CDR2 SVGIG (reference sequence). The CDR3 loop spans 15 amino acids. CDR3 sequence: CAWGAREGGTEKLFF. CDR3 bases: TGTGCCTGGGGCGCAAGGGAAGGGGGAACTGAAAAACTGTTTTTT.

The chain couples TRBV19 to TRBJ2-1; 11 bases line up with TRBD2. The CDR3 extends over 15 amino acids. The trim removed 6 bases at V and 4 bases at J, leaving 5 bases unmatched. Looked up from germline, CDR1 is LNHDA and CDR2 is SQIVND (reference sequence). The CDR3 DNA is TGTGCCAGTAGCACTACTAGCGGGAGATACAATGAGCAGTTCTTC. Its protein product is CASSTTSGRYNEQFF.